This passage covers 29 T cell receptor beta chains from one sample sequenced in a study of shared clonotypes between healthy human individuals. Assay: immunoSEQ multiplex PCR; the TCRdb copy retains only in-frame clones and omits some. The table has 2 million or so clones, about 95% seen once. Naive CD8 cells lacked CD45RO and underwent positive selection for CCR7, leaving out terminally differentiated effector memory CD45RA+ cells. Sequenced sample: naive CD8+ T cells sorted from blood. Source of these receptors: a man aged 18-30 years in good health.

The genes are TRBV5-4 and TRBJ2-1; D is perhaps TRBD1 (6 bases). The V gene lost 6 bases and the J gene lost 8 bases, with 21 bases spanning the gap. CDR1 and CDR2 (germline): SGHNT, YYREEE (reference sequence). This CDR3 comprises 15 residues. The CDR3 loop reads CASTRAGERVDEQFF. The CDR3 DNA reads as TGTGCCAGCACCCGGGCAGGGGAGAGGGTCGATGAGCAGTTCTTC.

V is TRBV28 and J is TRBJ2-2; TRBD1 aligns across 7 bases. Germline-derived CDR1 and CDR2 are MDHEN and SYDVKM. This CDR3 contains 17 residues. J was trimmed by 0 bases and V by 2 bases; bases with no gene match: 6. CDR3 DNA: TGTGCCAGCAGTTTAACTCTCGGGACAGCGAACACCGGGGAGCTGTTTTTT. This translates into CASSLTLGTANTGELFF.

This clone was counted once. CDR3 DNA sequence: TGTGCCAGCACCTGCCGGGGACAGGTAAACACCGGGGAGCTGTTTTTT. This sequence encodes CASTCRGQVNTGELFF. The chain has TRBV6-9 and TRBJ2-2; 8 positions agree with TRBD1. The CDR3 extends over 16 amino acids. The V gene end was trimmed by 7 bases and the J gene end by 2 bases; junction bases not matched to a gene: 9. The germline V gene encodes CDR1 MNHGY and CDR2 SVAAGI.

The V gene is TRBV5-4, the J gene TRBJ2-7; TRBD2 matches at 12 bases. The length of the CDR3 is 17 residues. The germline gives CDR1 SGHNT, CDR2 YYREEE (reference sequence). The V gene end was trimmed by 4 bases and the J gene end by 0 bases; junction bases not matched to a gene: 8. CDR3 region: CASSTGLAGDRSYEQYF. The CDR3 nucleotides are TGTGCCAGCAGCACGGGACTAGCGGGCGACCGCTCCTACGAGCAGTACTTC.

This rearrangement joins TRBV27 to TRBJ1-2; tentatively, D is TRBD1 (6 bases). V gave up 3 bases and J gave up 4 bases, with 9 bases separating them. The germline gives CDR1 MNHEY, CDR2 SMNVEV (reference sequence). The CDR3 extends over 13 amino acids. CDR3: CASSFDRTYGYTF. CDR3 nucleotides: TGTGCCAGCAGTTTCGACAGGACCTATGGCTACACCTTC.

This CDR3 reads CASAWGTEYGYTF. The CDR3 coding sequence is TGTGCCAGTGCTTGGGGGACCGAGTATGGCTACACCTTC. The chain joins TRBV28 to TRBJ1-2; D may be TRBD1 (5 bases). V lost 9 bases and J lost 5, with 16 bases in between. The germline V gene has CDR1 MDHEN and CDR2 SYDVKM. The CDR3 has 13 amino acids.

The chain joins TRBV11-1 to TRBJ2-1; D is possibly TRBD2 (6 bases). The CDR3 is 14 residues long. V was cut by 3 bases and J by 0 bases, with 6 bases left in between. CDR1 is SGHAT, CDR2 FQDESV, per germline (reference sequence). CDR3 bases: TGTGCCAGCAGCTTCGGGGGCTCCTACAATGAGCAGTTCTTC. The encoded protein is CASSFGGSYNEQFF.

CDR3 amino acids: CASSLLVTGTYEQYF. Here the CDR3 DNA reads TGTGCCAGCAGCTTATTGGTTACAGGAACCTACGAGCAGTACTTC. V usage is TRBV7-9 and J usage is TRBJ2-7; the D gene is possibly TRBD1 (5 bases). V shed 2 bases and J shed 2 bases, with 13 bases lying between them. The CDR3 contains 15 residues. Germline CDR1 is SEHNR and CDR2 is FQNEAQ (reference sequence).

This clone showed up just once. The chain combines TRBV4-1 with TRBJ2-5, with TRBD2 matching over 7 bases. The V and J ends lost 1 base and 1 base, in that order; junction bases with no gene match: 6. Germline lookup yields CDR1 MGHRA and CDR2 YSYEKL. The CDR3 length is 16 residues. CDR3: CASSQVTAGLQETQYF. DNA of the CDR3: TGCGCCAGCAGCCAAGTTACAGCGGGACTCCAAGAGACCCAGTACTTC.

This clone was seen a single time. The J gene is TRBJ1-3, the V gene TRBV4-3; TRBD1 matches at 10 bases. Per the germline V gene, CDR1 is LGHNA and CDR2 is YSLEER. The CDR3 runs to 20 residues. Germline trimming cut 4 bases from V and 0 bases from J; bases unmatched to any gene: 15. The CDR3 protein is CASSPLYYGTGDHSGNTIYF. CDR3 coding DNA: TGCGCCAGCAGCCCTCTCTATTACGGGACAGGGGACCACTCTGGAAACACCATATATTTT.

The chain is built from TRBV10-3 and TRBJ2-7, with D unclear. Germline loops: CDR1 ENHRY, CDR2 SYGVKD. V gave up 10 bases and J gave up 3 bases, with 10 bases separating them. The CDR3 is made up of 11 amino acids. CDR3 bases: TGTGCCACCGCGAAGGACTACGAGCAGTACTTC. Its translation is CATAKDYEQYF.

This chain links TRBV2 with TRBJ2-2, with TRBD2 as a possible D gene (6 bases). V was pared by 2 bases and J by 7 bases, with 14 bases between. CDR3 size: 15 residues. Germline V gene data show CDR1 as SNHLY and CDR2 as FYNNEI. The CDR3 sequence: CASSELAWLNGELFF. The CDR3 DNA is TGTGCCAGCAGTGAACTAGCGTGGCTGAACGGGGAGCTGTTTTTT.

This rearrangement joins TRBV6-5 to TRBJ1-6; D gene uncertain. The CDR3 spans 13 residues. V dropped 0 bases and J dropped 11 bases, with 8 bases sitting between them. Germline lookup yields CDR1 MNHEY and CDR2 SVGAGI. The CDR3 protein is CASSYSNSPPLHF. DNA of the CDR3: TGTGCCAGCAGTTACTCGAACTCTCCACCCCTCCACTTT.

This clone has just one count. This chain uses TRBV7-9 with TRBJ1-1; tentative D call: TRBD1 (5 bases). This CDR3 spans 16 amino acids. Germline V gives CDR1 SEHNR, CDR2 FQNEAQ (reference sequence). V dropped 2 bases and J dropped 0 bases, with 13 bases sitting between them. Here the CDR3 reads CASSLLDPGLNTEAFF. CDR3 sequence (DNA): TGTGCCAGCAGCTTACTAGACCCGGGGCTGAACACTGAAGCTTTCTTT.

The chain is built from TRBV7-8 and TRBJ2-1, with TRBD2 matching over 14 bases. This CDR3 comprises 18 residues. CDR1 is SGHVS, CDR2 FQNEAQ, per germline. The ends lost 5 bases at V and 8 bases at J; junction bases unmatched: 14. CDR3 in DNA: TGTGCCAGCAGCGCAAGTCCTAGGACTAGCGGGAGGATCTATGAGCAGTTCTTC. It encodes CASSASPRTSGRIYEQFF.

CDR3 amino acids: CASSAGLAGEQFF. DNA of the CDR3: TGTGCCAGCAGCGCGGGACTAGCGGGTGAGCAGTTCTTC. The gene calls are TRBV9 and TRBJ2-1; TRBD2 aligns across 12 bases. Germline CDR1 is SGDLS and CDR2 is YYNGEE. V gave up 3 bases and J gave up 9 bases; unmatched junction bases: 1. CDR3 size: 13 residues.

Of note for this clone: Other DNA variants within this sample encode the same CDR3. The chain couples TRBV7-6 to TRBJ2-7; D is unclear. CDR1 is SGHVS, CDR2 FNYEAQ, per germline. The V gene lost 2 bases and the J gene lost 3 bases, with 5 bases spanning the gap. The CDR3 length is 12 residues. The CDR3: CASSLLGYEQYF. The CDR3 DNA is TGTGCCAGCAGCTTACTGGGCTACGAGCAGTACTTC.

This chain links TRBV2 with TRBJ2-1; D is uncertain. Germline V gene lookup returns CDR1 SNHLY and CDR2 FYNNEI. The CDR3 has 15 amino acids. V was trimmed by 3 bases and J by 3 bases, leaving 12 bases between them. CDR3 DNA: TGTGCCAGCAGTGATTATACGGGTGTCTACAATGAGCAGTTCTTC. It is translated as CASSDYTGVYNEQFF. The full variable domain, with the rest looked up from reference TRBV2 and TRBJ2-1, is EPEVTQTPSHQVTQMGQEVILRCVPISNHLYFYWYRQILGQKVEFLVSFYNNEISEKSEIFDDQFSVERPDGSNFTLKIRSTKLEDSAMYFCASSDYTGVYNEQFFGPGTRLTVL.

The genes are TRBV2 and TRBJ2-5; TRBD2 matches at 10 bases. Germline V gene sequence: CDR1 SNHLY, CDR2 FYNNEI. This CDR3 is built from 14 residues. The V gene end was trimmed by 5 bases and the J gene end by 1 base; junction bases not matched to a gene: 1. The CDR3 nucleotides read TGTGCCAGCAGTCTAGCGGGGGCCCAAGAGACCCAGTACTTC. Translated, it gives CASSLAGAQETQYF.

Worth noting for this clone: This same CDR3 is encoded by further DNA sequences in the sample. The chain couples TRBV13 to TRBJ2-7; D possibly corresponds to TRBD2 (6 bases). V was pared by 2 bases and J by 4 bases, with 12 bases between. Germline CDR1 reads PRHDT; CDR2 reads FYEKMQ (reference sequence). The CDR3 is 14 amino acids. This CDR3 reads CASSLQGGGYEQYF. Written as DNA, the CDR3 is TGTGCCAGCAGCTTACAGGGAGGCGGGTACGAGCAGTACTTC.

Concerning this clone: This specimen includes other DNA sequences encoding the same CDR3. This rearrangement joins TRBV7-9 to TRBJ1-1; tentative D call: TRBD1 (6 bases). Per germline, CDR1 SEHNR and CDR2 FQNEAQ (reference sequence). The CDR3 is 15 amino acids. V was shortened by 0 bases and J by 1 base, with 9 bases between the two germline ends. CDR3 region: CASSLATGRNTEAFF. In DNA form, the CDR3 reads TGTGCCAGCAGCTTAGCGACAGGACGGAACACTGAAGCTTTCTTT.

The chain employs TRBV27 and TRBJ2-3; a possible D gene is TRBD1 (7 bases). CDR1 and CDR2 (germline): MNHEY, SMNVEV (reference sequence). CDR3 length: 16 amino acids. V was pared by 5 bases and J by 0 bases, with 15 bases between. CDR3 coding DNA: TGTGCCAGCAGTCAGGGGGGACTCCCAAGCACAGATACGCAGTATTTT. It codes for CASSQGGLPSTDTQYF.

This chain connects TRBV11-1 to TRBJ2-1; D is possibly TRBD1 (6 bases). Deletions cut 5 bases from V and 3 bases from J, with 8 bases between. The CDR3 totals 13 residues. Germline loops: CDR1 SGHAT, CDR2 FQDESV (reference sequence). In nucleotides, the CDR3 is TGTGCCAGCAGCCTGGGACACTACAATGAGCAGTTCTTC. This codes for CASSLGHYNEQFF. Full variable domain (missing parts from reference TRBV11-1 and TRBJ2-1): EAEVAQSPRYKITEKSQAVAFWCDPISGHATLYWYRQILGQGPELLVQFQDESVVDDSQLPKDRFSAERLKGVDSTLKIQPAELGDSAMYLCASSLGHYNEQFFGPGTRLTVL.

Here the CDR3 reads CASGLIPGSANTEAFF. For the CDR3, the DNA is TGTGCTAGTGGTTTGATACCAGGGTCGGCGAACACTGAAGCTTTCTTT. The chain is built from TRBV12-5 and TRBJ1-1; D is perhaps TRBD1 (5 bases). The length of the CDR3 is 16 residues. CDR1 and CDR2 (germline): LGHNT, FRNRAP. The ends were cut back, 2 bases at V and 1 base at J, with 14 bases in the middle.

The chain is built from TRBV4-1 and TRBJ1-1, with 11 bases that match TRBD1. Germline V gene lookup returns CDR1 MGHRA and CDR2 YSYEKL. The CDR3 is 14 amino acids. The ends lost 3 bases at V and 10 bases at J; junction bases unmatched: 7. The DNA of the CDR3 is TGCGCCAGCAGCCATCCTGGACAGGGGGCATCAGCTTTCTTT. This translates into CASSHPGQGASAFF.

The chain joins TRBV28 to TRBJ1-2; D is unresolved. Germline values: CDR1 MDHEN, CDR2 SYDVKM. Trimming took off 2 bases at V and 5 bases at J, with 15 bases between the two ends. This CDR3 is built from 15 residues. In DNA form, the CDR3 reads TGTGCCAGCAGTTTAGTTTCGGCTTCTCCTTATGGCTACACCTTC. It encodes CASSLVSASPYGYTF.

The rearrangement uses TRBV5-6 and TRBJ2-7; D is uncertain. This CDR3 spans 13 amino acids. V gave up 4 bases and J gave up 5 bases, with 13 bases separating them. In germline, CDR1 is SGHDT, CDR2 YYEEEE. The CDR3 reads CASSLWGGNEQYF. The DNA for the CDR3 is TGTGCCAGCAGCCTCTGGGGTGGCAACGAGCAGTACTTC.

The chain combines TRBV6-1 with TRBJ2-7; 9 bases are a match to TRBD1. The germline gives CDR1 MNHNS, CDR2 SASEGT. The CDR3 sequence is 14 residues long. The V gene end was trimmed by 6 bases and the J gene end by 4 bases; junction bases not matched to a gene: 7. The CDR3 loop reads CASRPGQGGYEQYF. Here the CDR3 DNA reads TGTGCCAGCAGACCGGGACAGGGTGGGTACGAGCAGTACTTC.

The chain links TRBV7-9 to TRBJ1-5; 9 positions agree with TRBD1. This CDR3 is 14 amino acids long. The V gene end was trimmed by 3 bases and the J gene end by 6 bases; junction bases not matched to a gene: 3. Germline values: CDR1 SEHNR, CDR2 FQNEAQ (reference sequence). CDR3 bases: TGTGCCAGCAGCTTGGGACAGGGTGCTCAGCCCCAGCATTTT. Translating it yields CASSLGQGAQPQHF.